These 25 T cell receptor beta chains came from one sample sequenced in a study of regulatory T cells in long-lasting Graves disease. Indicated time point: newly diagnosed GD, antithyroid drugs for less than 3 months. The TCR library was made from RNA extracted from PBMCs. Construction of TCR beta libraries relied on iRepertoire HTBI primers and on Arm-PCR targeting CDR3 regions. TCRdb reanalysed the multiplex PCR reads using MiXCR and keeps one entry per CDR3 protein. The data hold hundreds of thousands of distinct CDR3 sequences, with 15% to 20% observed a single time. In addition, the sample was reused for a study of T cells in Graves' hyperthyroidism and ophthalmopathy.

The sequences come from peripheral blood mononuclear cells (PBMCs), collected at new diagnosis, from a patient treated with antithyroid drugs. The receptors shown here come from a man aged 35-49 years with Graves disease.

This clonotype was seen at least ten times. The genes are TRBV7-2 and TRBJ2-1, with TRBD2 as a possible D gene (5 bases). Judging by the DNA end, TRBJ2-5 fits better; the J call may be wrong. Germline V gives CDR1 SGHTA, CDR2 FQGNSA. The CDR3 is 14 amino acids. CDR3: CASSLDGVGRSQYF. The CDR3 nucleotides read TGTGCCAGCAGCTTAGACGGGGTTGGGAGAAGCCAGTACTTC.

This chain joins TRBV29-1 and TRBJ1-2; 7 bases line up with TRBD1. The CDR3 sequence is 14 residues long. Germline V gene sequence: CDR1 SQVTM, CDR2 ANQGSEA. Losses at the gene ends were 5 bases for V and 4 bases for J; bases not matched to a gene: 10. This CDR3 is CSVQFDRVTYGYTF. CDR3 DNA: TGCAGCGTTCAATTTGACAGGGTCACCTATGGCTACACCTTC.

This clonotype has at least ten counts. The chain couples TRBV3-1 to TRBJ2-3; 10 nucleotides line up with TRBD2. The CDR3 has 15 amino acids. Germline-derived CDR1 and CDR2 are LGHDT and YNNKEL (reference sequence). V trimming: 3 bases; J trimming: 5 bases; junction bases outside the gene matches: 5. The CDR3 DNA is TGTGCCAGCAGCCAGAGCGGGGGGGCCATAGATACGCAGTATTTT. Translating it yields CASSQSGGAIDTQYF.

The table lists this clonotype with many counts. The gene calls are TRBV20-1 and TRBJ2-7; D unresolved. V was clipped by 4 bases and J by 3 bases, with 4 bases between them. Germline CDR1 is DFQATT and CDR2 is SNEGSKA (reference sequence). The CDR3 runs to 10 residues. The DNA of the CDR3 is TGCAGTGCTAACGTCTACGAGCAGTACTTC. Its protein product is CSANVYEQYF.

In this sample, this clonotype turned up many times. The chain carries TRBV7-9 and TRBJ1-1; D gene ambiguous. The germline V gene has CDR1 SEHNR and CDR2 FQNEAQ (reference sequence). The CDR3 contains 13 residues. Trimming took off 0 bases at V and 1 base at J, with 3 bases between the two ends. CDR3 protein: CASSLAPNTEAFF. The CDR3 DNA reads TGTGCCAGCAGCTTAGCTCCGAACACTGAAGCTTTCTTT.

This sequence joins TRBV7-9 and TRBJ1-3; D possibly corresponds to TRBD1 (5 bases). Trimming cost V 3 bases and J 0 bases, with 12 bases left between them. The length of the CDR3 is 16 residues. Germline assignment: CDR1 SEHNR and CDR2 FQNEAQ (reference sequence). CDR3 nucleotides: TGTGCCAGCAGCTTTGGGACCTCGAGCTCTGGAAACACCATATATTTT. Protein product: CASSFGTSSSGNTIYF.

V and J are TRBV9 and TRBJ2-7; the match to TRBD1 covers 11 bases. CDR3 length equals 18 residues. Germline V lookup: CDR1 SGDLS, CDR2 YYNGEE. Unmatched junction bases numbered 15, after V lost 3 bases and J lost 4 bases. This chain's CDR3 is CASSARDPGQGELYEQYF. The DNA for the CDR3 is TGTGCCAGCAGCGCTCGAGACCCGGGACAGGGGGAGTTGTACGAGCAGTACTTC.

The gene calls are TRBV28 and TRBJ1-4, with TRBD1 matching over 10 bases. Germline loops: CDR1 MDHEN, CDR2 SYDVKM. V shed 4 bases, J shed 6 bases, and the junction held 5 bases outside the gene matches. The CDR3 runs to 15 residues. The CDR3 DNA reads as TGTGCCAGCAGTTCAGGGGGGACAGGGGATGAAAAACTGTTTTTT. It yields the protein CASSSGGTGDEKLFF.

This clonotype showed up many times. This sequence joins TRBV19 and TRBJ1-5, with 10 positions matching TRBD1. Trimming took 3 bases from V and 2 from J; bases not matched to a gene: 13. The V gene's germline CDR1 is LNHDA and CDR2 SQIVND (reference sequence). The length of the CDR3 is 19 residues. DNA of the CDR3: TGTGCCAGTAGTATGTCGGACAGGGGGGAAGGAGATGGCAATCAGCCCCAGCATTTT. Protein: CASSMSDRGEGDGNQPQHF.

As for this clonotype: This may stem from a read error, because a much larger clone lies one nucleotide away. The J gene is TRBJ1-1, the V gene TRBV6-1, with a weak D call TRBD1 (6 bases). There are 15 residues in the CDR3. Germline V CDR1 and CDR2: MNHNS, SASEGT. Trimming removed 3 bases from V and 2 bases from J, with 13 bases in between. In DNA form, the CDR3 reads TGTGCCAGCAGTGACCGGGACAACAGAAACACTGAAGCTTTCTTT. Amino acids: CASSDRDNRNTEAFF.

The chain uses TRBV4-1 and TRBJ2-2, with 12 positions matching TRBD2. V shed 1 base, J shed 7 bases, and the junction held 10 bases outside the gene matches. The CDR3 runs 18 residues. CDR1 and CDR2 from the germline V gene are MGHRA and YSYEKL. CDR3 sequence reads: CASSQGSLAGGRGGELFF. The DNA for the CDR3 is TGCGCCAGCAGCCAAGGCTCACTAGCGGGGGGCCGGGGCGGGGAGCTGTTTTTT.

The chain recombines TRBV6-2 or TRBV6-3 with TRBJ2-1, with 8 bases that match TRBD1. This CDR3 region has 15 residues. Germline V gene data show CDR1 as MNHEY and CDR2 as SVGEGT. V trimming: 6 bases; J trimming: 2 bases; junction bases outside the gene matches: 6. CDR3 protein: CASSRAGGAYNEQFF. The CDR3, as DNA: TGTGCCAGCAGCAGGGCAGGGGGCGCCTACAATGAGCAGTTCTTC.

Comment on this clonotype: This may stem from a read error, because a much larger clone lies one nucleotide away. The genes are TRBV30 and TRBJ2-7; possible D gene TRBD1, 6 bases. Germline V gene lookup returns CDR1 GTSNPN and CDR2 SVGIG (reference sequence). The CDR3 loop spans 12 amino acids. DNA for the CDR3: TGTGCCTGGAGTGTCAGGGGCGGCGAGCAGTGCTTC. Translating it yields CAWSVRGGEQCF.

Points on this clonotype: This sequence may be a read error, since a much larger clone differs from it by one base. The chain is built from TRBV12-3 or TRBV12-4 and TRBJ1-2, with 11 bases matching TRBD1. V was clipped by 0 bases and J by 6 bases; unmatched bases: 3. CDR3 size: 15 residues. In DNA, the CDR3 is TGTGCCAGCAGTTTAGCGCGGACAGGGGGCGATGGCTACACCTTC. This codes for CASSLARTGGDGYTF.

The chain links TRBV11-1 to TRBJ1-2; D gene ambiguous. This CDR3 has 15 residues. The germline V and J ends were trimmed by 3 bases and 4 bases, with 15 bases remaining between them. The germline CDR1 and CDR2 sequences are SGHAT and FQDESV (reference sequence). As DNA, the CDR3 is TGTGCCAGCAGCTTCGACTGGGGTGGAGCCTATGGCTACACCTTC. It encodes CASSFDWGGAYGYTF.

The chain has TRBV20-1 and TRBJ2-3; weak D call: TRBD2 (6 bases). Trimming pared 5 bases from V and 2 bases from J, leaving 17 bases between. The germline gives CDR1 DFQATT, CDR2 SNEGSKA (reference sequence). The CDR3 is made up of 15 amino acids. The CDR3 coding sequence is TGCAGTGCTCATGGCGGGGCGGCTTCCACAGATACGCAGTATTTT. Translated: CSAHGGAASTDTQYF.

The genes are TRBV18 and TRBJ2-1, with 8 bases matching TRBD1. From germline, CDR1 is KGHSH and CDR2 LQKENI. The CDR3 is 16 amino acids. Germline trimming cut 1 base from V and 3 bases from J; bases unmatched to any gene: 5. As DNA, the CDR3 is TGTGCCAGCTCACCACGCGCACAGGGGGTCTACAATGAGCAGTTCTTC. The encoded protein is CASSPRAQGVYNEQFF.

The sample holds many counts of this clonotype. This chain connects TRBV12-3 or TRBV12-4 to TRBJ2-1; unclear D gene. There are 12 residues in the CDR3. Trimming left V 3 bases short and J 8 bases short, with 8 bases between. The CDR3 DNA follows: TGTGCCAGCAGTTTCGGCCAGTATGAGCAGTTCTTC. Encoded protein: CASSFGQYEQFF.

Many counts were recorded for this clonotype. This sequence joins TRBV9 and TRBJ1-1; the match to TRBD1 covers 9 bases. Germline assignment: CDR1 SGDLS and CDR2 YYNGEE. This CDR3 region has 14 residues. V lost 8 bases to trimming and J lost 6 bases; unmatched junction nucleotides: 11. The CDR3 sequence: CARRGTGKAAEAFF. The CDR3 DNA reads TGTGCCAGGAGGGGGACAGGGAAGGCTGCTGAAGCTTTCTTT.

This clonotype was recorded many times. The genes are TRBV12-5 and TRBJ2-3; TRBD1 matches 10 bases. Germline V lookup: CDR1 LGHNT, CDR2 FRNRAP. The CDR3 consists of 16 residues. With V trimmed by 4 bases and J by 2 bases, 6 bases remained unmatched. The CDR3: CASGWGTGEDTDTQYF. The CDR3 region has the DNA TGTGCTAGTGGTTGGGGGACAGGGGAAGACACAGATACGCAGTATTTT.

This clonotype was counted ten times or more. One end of the junction is discordant with germline, which a read error may explain. The chain joins TRBV7-3 to TRBJ2-2; TRBD2 agrees at 8 bases. The germline V gene has CDR1 SGHTA and CDR2 FQGTGA. This CDR3 has 16 amino acids. CDR3 loop: CASSPSGRGNTVELFF. The CDR3 nucleotides read TGTGCCAGCAGCCCCTCCGGGAGGGGGAACACCGTGGAGCTGTTTTTT.

There are a few counts of this clonotype. This chain joins TRBV19 and TRBJ2-5, with D hard to call. CDR3 length: 12 residues. V lost 5 bases to trimming and J lost 7 bases, with 11 bases between them. Germline loops: CDR1 LNHDA, CDR2 SQIVND (reference sequence). The CDR3 reads CASSARRGTQYF. The CDR3 DNA reads as TGTGCCAGTAGTGCCCGACGTGGGACCCAGTACTTC. Drawing the rest from reference TRBV19 and TRBJ2-5, the complete variable domain is DGGITQSPKYLFRKEGQNVTLSCEQNLNHDAMYWYRQDPGQGLRLIYYSQIVNDFQKGDIAEGYSVSREKKESFPLTVTSAQKNPTAFYLCASSARRGTQYFGPGTRLLVL.

This clonotype was detected many times. The chain uses TRBV12-3 or TRBV12-4 and TRBJ2-3; D remains unclear. The CDR3 is 14 residues long. Between the trimmed V and J ends, which lost 6 bases and 6 bases, there was a span of 16 bases. The CDR3 DNA reads as TGTGCCAGCAGCAGACCTTTTATGTCCGATACGCAGTATTTT. This translates into CASSRPFMSDTQYF.

This clonotype has ten or more counts. The chain is built from TRBV12-5 and TRBJ2-1; D possibly corresponds to TRBD2 (7 bases). The V and J ends lost 9 bases and 4 bases respectively, with 16 bases between them. There are 14 residues in the CDR3. Per the germline V gene, CDR1 is LGHNT and CDR2 is FRNRAP. The CDR3 reads CARVRGGHYNEQFF. In nucleotides, the CDR3 is TGTGCTAGGGTGAGGGGGGGGCATTACAATGAGCAGTTCTTC.

The table lists this clonotype with many counts. The V gene is TRBV3-1, the J gene TRBJ2-5; D may correspond to TRBD1 or TRBD2 (5 bases each). Germline values: CDR1 LGHDT, CDR2 YNNKEL (reference sequence). The V and J ends lost 2 bases and 9 bases respectively, with 19 bases between them. CDR3 length equals 15 residues. In nucleotides, the CDR3 is TGTGCCAGCAGCCAACCCGGGACCTCACAAGGTTCCCAGTACTTC. Protein sequence: CASSQPGTSQGSQYF.